The 32 T cell receptor beta chains reported below all come from one sample, sequenced in a study of OX40 agonist ivuxolimab in advanced cancers. Profiling relied on immunoSEQ multiplex PCR, and the TCRdb table lists in-frame clones only, not all of them. Here the sample spans tens of thousands of clones, approximately 91% being singletons. Sequencing was performed on CD4+ or CD8+ T cells sorted from blood, taken in a trial of the OX40 agonist ivuxolimab. The source of these receptors is an adult with an advanced solid tumor such as melanoma, head and neck, liver or kidney cancer.

This clone has only one observation. The chain combines TRBV5-1 with TRBJ2-7, with TRBD2 as a possible D gene (6 bases). CDR3 length equals 15 residues. Germline V gene data show CDR1 as SGHRS and CDR2 as YFSETQ. Trimming took 1 base from V and 0 from J, leaving 11 bases between them. The CDR3 DNA is TGCGCCAGCAGCTTGAACGGGGGAGTCTCCTACGAGCAGTACTTC. Translated, it gives CASSLNGGVSYEQYF.

The V gene is TRBV19, the J gene TRBJ1-5, with D unresolved. Germline V CDR1 and CDR2: LNHDA, SQIVND (reference sequence). The V and J ends lost 5 bases and 1 base respectively, with 9 bases between them. The CDR3 consists of 14 residues. The CDR3 nucleotides read TGTGCCAGTAGTGTAGGGATAAGCAATCAGCCCCAGCATTTT. This translates into CASSVGISNQPQHF.

The table lists this clone with a few counts. The V gene is TRBV4-2, the J gene TRBJ1-1, with D perhaps matching TRBD1 (5 bases). Germline V gene data show CDR1 as LGHNA and CDR2 as YNFKEQ. The CDR3 covers 13 residues. Trimming stripped 4 bases from V and 1 base from J, with 7 bases between. This CDR3 reads CASSPQGNTEAFF. The CDR3 DNA reads TGTGCCAGCAGCCCTCAGGGGAACACTGAAGCTTTCTTT.

The chain employs TRBV6-5 and TRBJ2-2; 10 nucleotides align to TRBD1. V shed 6 bases and J 7 bases; nucleotides not matched to a gene: 5. This CDR3 has 14 amino acids. Per the germline V gene, CDR1 is MNHEY and CDR2 is SVGAGI. The CDR3 here is CASSDRGRGGELFF. The CDR3 bases are TGTGCCAGCAGCGACAGGGGGCGCGGCGGGGAGCTGTTTTTT.

The V gene is TRBV28, the J gene TRBJ2-3; D is ambiguous. The CDR3 extends over 14 amino acids. Trimming took 4 bases from V and 5 from J, leaving 13 bases between them. In germline, CDR1 is MDHEN, CDR2 SYDVKM. CDR3 sequence: CASSSPSLEDTQYF. In DNA, the CDR3 is TGTGCCAGCAGTTCTCCCAGTCTAGAAGATACGCAGTATTTT.

V and J are TRBV7-2 and TRBJ2-1, with 8 bases matching TRBD2. The CDR3 sequence is 16 residues long. The germline V gene has CDR1 SGHTA and CDR2 FQGNSA. After removal of 5 bases from V and 8 bases from J, the junction contained 14 bases not matched to a gene. CDR3 sequence reads: CASSPQLRGGRDEQFF. CDR3 nucleotides: TGTGCCAGCAGCCCTCAACTACGGGGGGGCCGGGATGAGCAGTTCTTC.

This clone was detected a few times. The V gene is TRBV28, the J gene TRBJ2-3; TRBD1 matches 8 bases. V shed 2 bases, J shed 0 bases, and the junction held 1 base outside the gene matches. The CDR3 extends over 15 amino acids. Germline lookup yields CDR1 MDHEN and CDR2 SYDVKM. CDR3 sequence: CASSLRTGSTDTQYF. CDR3 DNA sequence: TGTGCCAGCAGTTTACGGACAGGGAGCACAGATACGCAGTATTTT.

This clone was detected only a few times. The chain combines TRBV28 with TRBJ2-5, with 9 bases matching TRBD1. The junction had 7 bases not matched to a gene; V was cut back by 2 bases and J by 3 bases. Germline V gene data show CDR1 as MDHEN and CDR2 as SYDVKM. The CDR3 loop spans 16 amino acids. The CDR3 DNA reads as TGTGCCAGCAGTTTAATAGGGACAGGGTCGGAAGAGACCCAGTACTTC. Its translation: CASSLIGTGSEETQYF.

This chain links TRBV7-6 with TRBJ1-4; D unclear. The CDR3 spans 12 residues. The germline V gene encodes CDR1 SGHVS and CDR2 FNYEAQ. V gave up 5 bases and J gave up 8 bases, with 9 bases separating them. The CDR3 protein is CASSLVGEKLFF. CDR3 sequence (DNA): TGTGCCAGCAGCCTTGTAGGGGAAAAACTGTTTTTT.

The chain is built from TRBV7-9 and TRBJ2-1; D not resolved. The germline V and J ends were trimmed by 2 bases and 5 bases, with 13 bases remaining between them. The germline V gene encodes CDR1 SEHNR and CDR2 FQNEAQ (reference sequence). The CDR3 sequence is 15 residues long. The CDR3: CASSLWVRVNNEQFF. DNA of the CDR3: TGTGCCAGCAGCTTATGGGTGCGAGTTAACAATGAGCAGTTCTTC.

V and J are TRBV11-3 and TRBJ1-1; D is perhaps TRBD1 (5 bases). This CDR3 has 15 residues. V lost 2 bases, J lost 3 bases, and 13 bases lay in between. Germline V gene data show CDR1 as SGHNT and CDR2 as YENEEA. The CDR3 region is CASSLYGAQDTEAFF. The CDR3 nucleotides are TGTGCCAGCAGCTTATACGGGGCTCAGGACACTGAAGCTTTCTTT.

The chain couples TRBV5-6 to TRBJ2-1; tentatively, D is TRBD2 (7 bases). The CDR3 spans 13 residues. The germline V gene encodes CDR1 SGHDT and CDR2 YYEEEE. CDR3: CATHRGAIDEQFF. The CDR3 DNA reads as TGTGCTACCCATCGGGGGGCTATCGATGAGCAGTTCTTC.

The chain recombines TRBV6-6 with TRBJ2-4, with TRBD1 matching 8 bases. The CDR3 contains 15 residues. J was trimmed by 8 bases and V by 1 base; bases with no gene match: 7. Germline V lookup: CDR1 MNHNY, CDR2 SVGAGI (reference sequence). CDR3 nucleotide sequence: TGTGCCAGCAGTTACTTCGGACAGGGCTTGGACATTCAGTACTTC. Its protein is CASSYFGQGLDIQYF.

The V call is TRBV7-8, the J call TRBJ1-5; unclear D gene. Germline V gene sequence: CDR1 SGHVS, CDR2 FQNEAQ. V gave up 8 bases and J gave up 4 bases, with 15 bases separating them. The CDR3 totals 14 residues. CDR3 protein: CASGKDGLNQPQHF. The DNA for the CDR3 is TGTGCCAGCGGAAAGGACGGATTGAATCAGCCCCAGCATTTT.

Written as DNA, the CDR3 is TGTGCCAGCAGTTTTTTCGCACTAGCTGGGGATACGCAGTATTTT. Its protein is CASSFFALAGDTQYF. The chain couples TRBV27 to TRBJ2-3; a possible D gene is TRBD2 (6 bases). V was pared by 3 bases and J by 6 bases, with 16 bases between. This CDR3 has 15 amino acids. Germline V gene lookup returns CDR1 MNHEY and CDR2 SMNVEV (reference sequence).

V usage is TRBV4-1 and J usage is TRBJ1-2; D gene unclear. Trimming shortened V by 4 bases and J by 4 bases, and 13 bases separated the two germline ends. Germline V gene lookup returns CDR1 MGHRA and CDR2 YSYEKL. The CDR3 covers 14 residues. CDR3 DNA: TGCGCCAGCAGCCCCGACGGACCAAGCTATGGCTACACCTTC. The encoded protein is CASSPDGPSYGYTF.

The V call is TRBV28, the J call TRBJ2-7; TRBD2 aligns across 11 bases. Germline lookup yields CDR1 MDHEN and CDR2 SYDVKM. The junction had 8 bases not matched to a gene; V was cut back by 5 bases and J by 5 bases. This CDR3 is built from 15 residues. The chain's CDR3 is CASSPRLAGNDEQYF. In DNA, the CDR3 is TGTGCCAGCAGTCCCCGACTAGCGGGAAACGACGAGCAGTACTTC.

This chain connects TRBV28 to TRBJ2-1; 7 positions match TRBD2. This CDR3 contains 15 residues. Trimming took 8 bases from V and 2 from J; bases not matched to a gene: 9. Germline values: CDR1 MDHEN, CDR2 SYDVKM. The chain's CDR3 is CASLPPLATYNEQFF. For the CDR3, the DNA is TGTGCCAGCCTACCCCCACTAGCGACCTACAATGAGCAGTTCTTC.

The chain is built from TRBV11-3 and TRBJ1-4; D is uncertain. Germline lookup yields CDR1 SGHNT and CDR2 YENEEA. The length of the CDR3 is 14 residues. Trimming removed 5 bases from V and 7 bases from J, with 14 bases in between. CDR3 bases: TGTGCCAGCAGCCCGAGCCCGAAAGCTGAAAAACTGTTTTTT. Protein sequence: CASSPSPKAEKLFF.

This chain links TRBV28 with TRBJ2-5, with 14 bases that match TRBD2. The trim removed 6 bases at V and 7 bases at J, leaving 16 bases unmatched. The CDR3 loop spans 18 amino acids. Germline V gene data show CDR1 as MDHEN and CDR2 as SYDVKM. The chain's CDR3 is CASRPNLGLAGGSGTQYF. In DNA form, the CDR3 reads TGTGCCAGCAGACCAAACCTCGGACTAGCGGGAGGCTCGGGGACCCAGTACTTC.

The chain employs TRBV5-1 and TRBJ2-7, with a possible D match to TRBD2 (5 bases). From germline, CDR1 is SGHRS and CDR2 YFSETQ. Trimming removed 3 bases from V and 0 bases from J, with 13 bases in between. CDR3 length equals 15 residues. CDR3 nucleotide sequence: TGCGCCAGCAGCTCCACGTCGGGGAGCTCCTACGAGCAGTACTTC. It codes for CASSSTSGSSYEQYF.

This sequence joins TRBV5-4 and TRBJ1-1, with 7 positions matching TRBD1. Per the germline V gene, CDR1 is SGHNT and CDR2 is YYREEE (reference sequence). The CDR3 length is 15 residues. J gave up 6 bases and V 4 bases, and 12 bases lay outside the gene matches. The DNA for the CDR3 is TGTGCCAGCAGCAAGACGACAGGGCCTGAGGCTGAAGCTTTCTTT. Translating it yields CASSKTTGPEAEAFF.

Here the CDR3 reads CSVPQETQYF. CDR3 bases: TGCAGCGTTCCGCAGGAGACCCAGTACTTC. The chain is built from TRBV29-1 and TRBJ2-5; no clear D gene. The CDR3 has 10 amino acids. The germline V gene encodes CDR1 SQVTM and CDR2 ANQGSEA. The ends were cut back, 5 bases at V and 5 bases at J, with 6 bases in the middle.

The rearrangement uses TRBV19 and TRBJ2-3, with D possibly being TRBD1 (7 bases). CDR3 length: 13 amino acids. Trimming left V 5 bases short and J 6 bases short, with 12 bases between. Germline V gene lookup returns CDR1 LNHDA and CDR2 SQIVND (reference sequence). The CDR3 DNA sequence: TGTGCCAGTAGTCCCCCAGGGGGGGATACGCAGTATTTT. This gives the protein CASSPPGGDTQYF.

This clone was found once. The rearrangement links TRBV9 to TRBJ2-2, with D perhaps matching TRBD2 (5 bases). CDR3 length equals 14 residues. Germline loops: CDR1 SGDLS, CDR2 YYNGEE. The germline V and J ends were trimmed by 0 bases and 6 bases, with 9 bases remaining between them. CDR3 coding DNA: TGTGCCAGCAGCGTAGTCGGGGAACCCGGGGAGCTGTTTTTT. Translation: CASSVVGEPGELFF. The full variable domain, in which reference TRBV9 and TRBJ2-2 provide the parts outside the CDR3, is DSGVTQTPKHLITATGQRVTLRCSPRSGDLSVYWYQQSLDQGLQFLIQYYNGEERAKGNILERFSAQQFPDLHSELNLSSLELGDSALYFCASSVVGEPGELFFGEGSRLTVL.

The chain combines TRBV18 with TRBJ1-5; D is possibly TRBD1 (6 bases). From germline, CDR1 is KGHSH and CDR2 LQKENI. The CDR3 has 15 amino acids. Trimming stripped 0 bases from V and 6 bases from J, with 12 bases between. The CDR3 sequence: CASSPPEGGGQPQHF. The CDR3 nucleotides read TGTGCCAGCTCACCACCGGAAGGGGGAGGTCAGCCCCAGCATTTT. Complete variable domain (other parts from reference TRBV18 and TRBJ1-5): NAGVMQNPRHLVRRRGQEARLRCSPMKGHSHVYWYRQLPEEGLKFMVYLQKENIIDESGMPKERFSAEFPKEGPSILRIQQVVRGDSAAYFCASSPPEGGGQPQHFGDGTRLSIL.

This chain links TRBV9 with TRBJ1-2; a possible D gene is TRBD1 (5 bases). The V and J ends lost 4 bases and 4 bases respectively, with 8 bases between them. The length of the CDR3 is 12 residues. CDR1 is SGDLS and CDR2 is YYNGEE in the germline V gene. CDR3 region: CASSSGLYGYTF. The CDR3 bases are TGTGCCAGCAGCTCGGGGCTCTATGGCTACACCTTC.

This chain connects TRBV4-2 to TRBJ1-3; 7 bases are a match to TRBD1. Trimming took 1 base from V and 0 from J; bases not matched to a gene: 9. The CDR3 is 18 amino acids. The germline CDR1 and CDR2 sequences are LGHNA and YNFKEQ. The CDR3 sequence: CASSQALQGLISGNTIYF. In nucleotides, the CDR3 is TGTGCCAGCAGCCAAGCCCTACAGGGGCTAATCTCTGGAAACACCATATATTTT.

The table lists this clone with a count of one. The rearrangement links TRBV4-3 to TRBJ2-1, with D possibly matching TRBD1 (5 bases). CDR1 is LGHNA and CDR2 is YSLEER in the germline V gene. V was cut by 0 bases and J by 12 bases, with 12 bases left in between. There are 13 residues in the CDR3. For the CDR3, the DNA is TGCGCCAGCAGCCAAGATCAGGGAAGGGGGCAGTTCTTC. This codes for CASSQDQGRGQFF.

The chain recombines TRBV7-9 with TRBJ1-1; D call uncertain. From germline, CDR1 is SEHNR and CDR2 FQNEAQ (reference sequence). The CDR3 consists of 13 residues. V lost 4 bases to trimming and J lost 4 bases, with 10 bases between them. CDR3 bases: TGTGCCAGCAGCTCCCAGCAGCTCACTGAAGCTTTCTTT. The encoded protein is CASSSQQLTEAFF.

V is TRBV11-3 and J is TRBJ2-7; D is ambiguous. The CDR3 length is 13 residues. Trimming took 3 bases from V and 2 from J, leaving 8 bases between them. Germline assignment: CDR1 SGHNT and CDR2 YENEEA. This CDR3 is CASSFSETYEQYF. The DNA for the CDR3 is TGTGCCAGCAGCTTCAGCGAGACCTACGAGCAGTACTTC.

The V gene is TRBV15, the J gene TRBJ2-5; a possible D gene is TRBD1 (6 bases). The J call may be faulty, since TRBJ2-7 better matches the DNA end. CDR3 length: 14 amino acids. Germline V gene data show CDR1 as LNHNV and CDR2 as YYDKDF (reference sequence). The DNA of the CDR3 is TGTGCCACCAGCAGAGCAACAGGGAGCGACGAGCAGTACTTC. Translated: CATSRATGSDEQYF.